This TCR beta chain appears in the sequencing data of a study of T cells in narcolepsy. Overall study context: Enrolled donors included narcolepsy type 1 or type 2 patients and healthy controls.

Repertoires were generated with immunoSEQ multiplex PCR, while TCRdb's copy carries only in-frame clones and drops some. The profile shows under 35,000 clones, 75% to 90% of them singletons. The CDR3 spans 15 residues. Germline V lookup: CDR1 MGHDK, CDR2 SYGVNS. Trimming shortened V by 5 bases and J by 7 bases, and 19 bases separated the two germline ends. The TCR sequence derives from a human donor in good health. The chain uses TRBV25-1 and TRBJ2-3, with D tentatively TRBD1 (7 bases). The sample taken for sequencing was memory (CD45RA-) CD4+ T cells from blood. The CDR3 spells CASSIAGGGPNTQYF. The CDR3 DNA reads as TGTGCCAGCAGTATTGCTGGAGGGGGCCCGAATACGCAGTATTTT.